This T cell receptor (beta chain) was recorded in a study of CD4 T cell repertoires in COVID-19. This CDR3 is built from 15 residues. The V gene end was trimmed by 5 bases and the J gene end by 2 bases; junction bases not matched to a gene: 4. The germline gives CDR1 SGHAT, CDR2 FQNNGV. Study-wide results and caveats: Several top expanded SARS-CoV-2-reactive clonotypes were shared by two or three memory subsets.

For this clone: Antigen: not known.

These memory T cells were uncultured and sequenced directly after ex vivo isolation. Clones were read by immunoSEQ multiplex PCR, and TCRdb kept only the in-frame ones, dropping some. The table has about 75,000 clones, 83% seen once; the top ten hold 0.45% to 0.6%. The chain couples TRBV11-2 to TRBJ2-7, with 12 bases lining up with TRBD2. This sample comprised CD4+ T cells from peripheral blood, obtained after recovery from COVID-19. This clonotype originated in a human donor who had COVID-19. DNA for the CDR3: TGTGCCAGCAGCCCTCTAGCGGGAGGGACCTACGAGCAGTACTTC. Translation: CASSPLAGGTYEQYF.